The next 21 T cell receptor beta chains were all read from a single sample in a study of technical replicates of blood from a few donors. Assay used: immunoSEQ multiplex PCR; TCRdb lists only in-frame clones, some missing. Of about 56,000 clones in the sample, about 95% were seen once. What was sequenced was PBMCs. Every receptor here comes from a human donor in good health. Some clones in this sample may be carry-over from other donors' samples.

This sequence joins TRBV7-2 and TRBJ2-3; TRBD1 matches 7 bases. Unmatched junction bases numbered 5, after V lost 2 bases and J lost 6 bases. The germline V gene has CDR1 SGHTA and CDR2 FQGNSA. The CDR3 contains 14 residues. DNA for the CDR3: TGTGCCAGCAGCTTAAGGCAGGGGGTTGATACGCAGTATTTT. It encodes CASSLRQGVDTQYF.

The chain couples TRBV7-2 to TRBJ1-1; the D is unclear. The germline V gene has CDR1 SGHTA and CDR2 FQGNSA. The CDR3 has 16 residues. Trimming cost V 5 bases and J 1 base, with 17 bases left between them. The CDR3 region is CASSPRASGPNTEAFF. CDR3 nucleotides: TGTGCCAGCAGCCCGCGGGCCTCCGGGCCGAACACTGAAGCTTTCTTT.

This sequence joins TRBV5-6 and TRBJ2-3; a possible D gene is TRBD1 (5 bases). The ends were cut back, 4 bases at V and 0 bases at J, with 6 bases in the middle. The CDR3 spans 13 residues. Germline values: CDR1 SGHDT, CDR2 YYEEEE. Here the CDR3 DNA reads TGTGCCAGCAGCGGGGCTAGCACAGATACGCAGTATTTT. Translated, it gives CASSGASTDTQYF.

This clone was observed a single time. V is TRBV4-1 and J is TRBJ2-5; no reliable D call. There are 15 residues in the CDR3. Germline V lookup: CDR1 MGHRA, CDR2 YSYEKL. The ends were cut back, 0 bases at V and 5 bases at J, with 13 bases in the middle. In DNA, the CDR3 is TGCGCCAGCAGCCAAGAGTGGCGAGCGCTGGAGACCCAGTACTTC. Translated, it gives CASSQEWRALETQYF.

V is TRBV7-2 and J is TRBJ1-6; D gene unclear. V lost 1 base and J lost 3, with 4 bases in between. The CDR3 length is 14 residues. From germline, CDR1 is SGHTA and CDR2 FQGNSA. As DNA, the CDR3 is TGTGCCAGCAGCTTAGACAGCTATAATTCACCCCTCCACTTT. Its translation: CASSLDSYNSPLHF.

V usage is TRBV19 and J usage is TRBJ2-7, with 11 nucleotides matching TRBD2. Losses at the gene ends were 5 bases for V and 8 bases for J; bases not matched to a gene: 11. The CDR3 is made up of 15 amino acids. CDR1 is LNHDA and CDR2 is SQIVND in the germline V gene (reference sequence). The CDR3 sequence is CASSPRTSGSLQQYF. The CDR3 DNA follows: TGTGCCAGTAGTCCGAGGACTAGCGGGTCTTTACAGCAGTACTTC. Variable domain in full (rest from reference TRBV19 and TRBJ2-7): DGGITQSPKYLFRKEGQNVTLSCEQNLNHDAMYWYRQDPGQGLRLIYYSQIVNDFQKGDIAEGYSVSREKKESFPLTVTSAQKNPTAFYLCASSPRTSGSLQQYFGPGTRLTVT.

The chain couples TRBV19 to TRBJ2-1, with 10 bases aligning to TRBD2. J lost 3 bases, V lost 5 bases, and 4 bases had no gene match. Per germline, CDR1 LNHDA and CDR2 SQIVND (reference sequence). The CDR3 has 15 residues. CDR3 sequence reads: CASSVLAGNYNEQFF. CDR3 nucleotide sequence: TGTGCCAGTAGTGTACTAGCGGGAAACTACAATGAGCAGTTCTTC.

The chain couples TRBV7-8 to TRBJ1-1; maybe TRBD1 (6 bases). Trimming removed 5 bases from V and 1 base from J, with 14 bases in between. CDR1 and CDR2 from the germline V gene are SGHVS and FQNEAQ. The CDR3 has 15 amino acids. The CDR3 DNA reads TGTGCCAGCAGCCAGCATTCGGACAGGAACACTGAAGCTTTCTTT. This sequence encodes CASSQHSDRNTEAFF.

The genes are TRBV12-5 and TRBJ2-2, with unresolved D. The length of the CDR3 is 15 residues. The ends were cut back, 3 bases at V and 7 bases at J, with 15 bases in the middle. Germline CDR1 reads LGHNT; CDR2 reads FRNRAP. The CDR3 DNA follows: TGTGCTAGTGGTTTATCAACCCAGCCGGGCGGGGAGCTGTTTTTT. Protein product: CASGLSTQPGGELFF.

The chain uses TRBV5-5 and TRBJ2-7; 11 nucleotides match TRBD2. After removal of 0 bases from V and 0 bases from J, the junction contained 14 bases not matched to a gene. Germline CDR1 and CDR2: SGHKS and YYEKEE (reference sequence). The CDR3 is 20 amino acids. The CDR3 region has the DNA TGTGCCAGCAGCTTGGTTCTGCGTGCTAGCGGGGGGAAAAACTCCTACGAGCAGTACTTC. It is translated as CASSLVLRASGGKNSYEQYF.

The chain recombines TRBV6-6 with TRBJ2-7; D perhaps matches TRBD2 (5 bases). Germline loops: CDR1 MNHNY, CDR2 SVGAGI (reference sequence). V lost 7 bases to trimming and J lost 0 bases, with 13 bases between them. CDR3 size: 14 residues. CDR3 region: CASILDGNSYEQYF. CDR3 DNA: TGTGCCAGCATATTGGACGGGAACTCCTACGAGCAGTACTTC.

This chain links TRBV7-6 with TRBJ2-1; D might be TRBD1 (5 bases). The germline CDR1 and CDR2 sequences are SGHVS and FNYEAQ. This CDR3 region has 12 residues. The V and J ends lost 2 bases and 6 bases respectively, with 5 bases between them. This CDR3 is CASSLQGNEQFF. The CDR3 nucleotides are TGTGCCAGCAGCTTACAGGGCAATGAGCAGTTCTTC. The whole variable domain, filled in from reference TRBV7-6 and TRBJ2-1, reads GAGVSQSPRYKVTKRGQDVALRCDPISGHVSLYWYRQALGQGPEFLTYFNYEAQQDKSGLPNDRFSAERPEGSISTLTIQRTEQRDSAMYRCASSLQGNEQFFGPGTRLTVL.

The chain carries TRBV7-8 and TRBJ2-1; 9 positions agree with TRBD2. V dropped 6 bases and J dropped 2; count of bases not matched to a gene: 5. The CDR3 extends over 15 amino acids. Germline CDR1 and CDR2: SGHVS and FQNEAQ. The CDR3 spells CASRGGGGAYNEQFF. The CDR3 DNA reads TGTGCCAGCAGAGGTGGCGGGGGGGCCTACAATGAGCAGTTCTTC.

The gene calls are TRBV7-9 and TRBJ2-5; the D gene is possibly TRBD2 (5 bases). The CDR3 is made up of 16 amino acids. The V end was cut by 1 base, the J end by 5 bases, with 17 bases between. From germline, CDR1 is SEHNR and CDR2 FQNEAQ (reference sequence). The CDR3 reads CASSLGAGGQRETQYF. The CDR3 DNA reads as TGTGCCAGCAGCTTAGGAGCTGGTGGGCAGCGGGAGACCCAGTACTTC.

V and J are TRBV27 and TRBJ2-7, with TRBD1 matching over 9 bases. This CDR3 comprises 16 residues. V gave up 4 bases and J gave up 6 bases; unmatched junction bases: 13. CDR1 and CDR2 from the germline V gene are MNHEY and SMNVEV (reference sequence). The CDR3 DNA reads as TGTGCCAGCAGTTCTCTATCCGGGACAGGGTCATCCGAGCAGTACTTC. Encoded protein: CASSSLSGTGSSEQYF.

The chain carries TRBV19 and TRBJ1-5; D possibly corresponds to TRBD1 (6 bases). The germline gives CDR1 LNHDA, CDR2 SQIVND (reference sequence). The CDR3 is made up of 17 amino acids. Trimming took 4 bases from V and 0 from J, leaving 16 bases between them. CDR3 nucleotide sequence: TGTGCCAGTAGTAACGAGGGAGGGGGATATAGCAATCAGCCCCAGCATTTT. This sequence encodes CASSNEGGGYSNQPQHF.

The chain is built from TRBV7-3 and TRBJ1-1; D might be TRBD1 (6 bases). Looked up from germline, CDR1 is SGHTA and CDR2 is FQGTGA. The CDR3 is 12 residues long. Trimming took 0 bases from V and 8 from J, leaving 7 bases between them. CDR3 nucleotides: TGTGCCAGCAGCTTAACACAGGGCGAAGCTTTCTTT. Translation: CASSLTQGEAFF.

The chain couples TRBV7-2 to TRBJ2-5; 8 positions match TRBD1. From germline, CDR1 is SGHTA and CDR2 FQGNSA. The CDR3 extends over 15 amino acids. Trimming took 2 bases from V and 5 from J; bases not matched to a gene: 7. The CDR3 nucleotides are TGTGCCAGCAGCTTACAACAGGGGGTAGGGGAGACCCAGTACTTC. It translates to CASSLQQGVGETQYF.

The gene calls are TRBV5-1 and TRBJ2-3, with 7 bases aligning to TRBD2. Germline lookup yields CDR1 SGHRS and CDR2 YFSETQ. The CDR3 extends over 17 amino acids. V shed 0 bases, J shed 6 bases, and the junction held 13 bases outside the gene matches. The CDR3 here is CASSLAWGGLSQDTQYF. CDR3 coding DNA: TGCGCCAGCAGCTTGGCCTGGGGGGGGTTATCGCAGGATACGCAGTATTTT.

This clone has just one count. V usage is TRBV29-1 and J usage is TRBJ1-1; D is perhaps TRBD1 (5 bases). Germline CDR1 reads SQVTM; CDR2 reads ANQGSEA. The CDR3 runs 11 residues. V lost 4 bases, J lost 7 bases, and 10 bases lay in between. CDR3 protein: CSVAGGGEAFF. The CDR3 DNA reads as TGCAGCGTTGCGGGGGGTGGTGAAGCTTTCTTT.

The chain recombines TRBV28 with TRBJ2-7, with D possibly TRBD2 on 6 matching bases. Germline lookup yields CDR1 MDHEN and CDR2 SYDVKM. The CDR3 is 12 amino acids. V shed 8 bases and J shed 1 base, with 9 bases lying between them. In DNA, the CDR3 is TGTGCCAGCTTGGACTATTCCTACGAGCAGTACTTC. This gives the protein CASLDYSYEQYF.